Below, 5 T cell receptor beta chains from the same sample are listed, as sequenced in a study of neurological immune-mediated disorders. Each CDR3 protein gets one entry after TCRdb re-called the 5' RACE reads with MiXCR. The table lists tens of thousands of distinct CDR3 sequences, about 4% of them singletons, with approximately 1.2% in the top ten. The sample consisted of PBMCs. The source of these receptors is a man younger than 40 with multiple sclerosis.

This clonotype was detected only a few times. With a much larger clone just one base away, this may be a read error. The rearrangement joins TRBV5-1 to TRBJ2-3, with D perhaps assigned TRBD1 or TRBD2 (5 bases each). Germline lookup yields CDR1 SGHRS and CDR2 YFSETQ. This CDR3 contains 14 residues. V lost 3 bases and J 5 bases, leaving 13 bases between the germline ends. CDR3 sequence (DNA): TGCGCCAGCAGCTCGGGAAAGGGGCAAGATACGCAGTATTTT. It is translated as CASSSGKGQDTQYF.

Concerning this clonotype itself: One base away lies a much larger clone, so this may be a sequencing read error. J is TRBJ2-5 and V is TRBV7-9, with TRBD2 as a possible D gene (6 bases). With 1 base removed from V and 4 bases from J, the gap between germline ends came to 16 bases. Germline CDR1 reads SEHNR; CDR2 reads FQNEAQ (reference sequence). This CDR3 is 16 amino acids long. For the CDR3, the DNA is TGTGCCAGCAGCTTAGAAGGTGTGACTAGACTAGAGACCCAGTACTTC. Protein: CASSLEGVTRLETQYF.

Many counts were recorded for this clonotype. CDR3 residues: CASSPYWGAQPQHF. The CDR3 nucleotides read TGTGCCAGCAGTCCATACTGGGGGGCTCAGCCCCAGCATTTT. The V and J genes are TRBV6-2 or TRBV6-3 and TRBJ1-5, with a weak D call TRBD1 (6 bases). Trimming left V 5 bases short and J 6 bases short, with 14 bases between. Germline lookup yields CDR1 MNHEY and CDR2 SVGEGT. CDR3 length equals 14 residues.

This clonotype was observed at least ten times. This chain connects TRBV3-1 to TRBJ1-2; D is undetermined. The CDR3 contains 11 residues. Trimming removed 3 bases at V and 8 bases at J, with 7 bases between. Germline values: CDR1 LGHDT, CDR2 YNNKEL (reference sequence). Here the CDR3 reads CASSQVNGYTF. CDR3 nucleotides: TGTGCCAGCAGCCAGGTCAACGGCTACACCTTC. Together with reference TRBV3-1 and TRBJ1-2, the CDR3 gives the full variable domain: DTAVSQTPKYLVTQMGNDKSIKCEQNLGHDTMYWYKQDSKKFLKIMFSYNNKELIINETVPNRFSPKSPDKAHLNLHINSLELGDSAVYFCASSQVNGYTFGSGTRLTVV.

This clonotype was counted between two and nine times. The CDR3 here is CAISESFASGKELFF. In nucleotides, the CDR3 is TGTGCCATCAGTGAGTCCTTCGCCAGCGGGAAGGAGCTGTTTTTT. The chain joins TRBV10-3 to TRBJ2-2; 7 nucleotides match TRBD2. With 0 bases clipped from V and 10 bases from J, the junction kept 8 bases outside the gene matches. The CDR3 has 15 amino acids. The germline V gene encodes CDR1 ENHRY and CDR2 SYGVKD.